This is a list of T cell receptor beta chains from one sample in a study of blood T cells in healthy people across ages. MiXCR, applied by TCRdb to the 5' RACE reads, yields one record per CDR3 protein. The table records about 1.6 million distinct CDR3 sequences, roughly a third of them present only once. What was sequenced was blood. The receptors stem from a young woman in good health. CDR3s include the opening cysteine and the closing phenylalanine or tryptophan. Each record gives: CDR3 protein, CDR3 DNA, V gene, CDR3 length, J gene, clone size, D gene. The D gene is left open where the match is weak. Rows give clone size only sometimes, using once, few, many, or a class for an expanded clone.

CASSRPAAGANVLTF,TGTGCCAGCAGTCGCCCGGCGGCTGGGGCCAACGTCCTGACTTTC,TRBV28,15,TRBJ2-6,NA,NA
CSAGTSYNSPLHF,TGCAGTGCAGGGACATCCTATAATTCACCCCTCCACTTT,TRBV20-1,13,TRBJ1-6,NA,NA
CSAAWGVNTEAFF,TGCAGTGCCGCCTGGGGGGTGAACACTGAAGCTTTCTTT,TRBV20-1,13,TRBJ1-1,NA,NA
CSDALAGGSDTQYF,TGCAGTGACGCTCTGGCGGGAGGTTCAGATACGCAGTATTTT,TRBV20-1,14,TRBJ2-3,NA,TRBD2
CASSSPPGHYEQYF,TGTGCCAGCAGCTCCCCCCCAGGACATTACGAGCAGTACTTC,TRBV7-2,14,TRBJ2-7,NA,NA
CASSQDHKGDYGYTF,TGCGCCAGCAGCCAAGATCATAAGGGGGACTATGGCTACACCTTC,TRBV4-1,15,TRBJ1-2,many,NA
CSVARLADNEQFF,TGCAGCGTTGCTAGGCTAGCGGACAATGAGCAGTTCTTC,TRBV29-1,13,TRBJ2-1,many,TRBD2
CASSQLLEVETQYF,TGTGCCAGCAGCCAATTACTAGAGGTGGAGACCCAGTACTTC,TRBV7-9,14,TRBJ2-5,NA,NA
CASSPGRQANYGYTF,TGTGCCAGCAGCCCAGGGCGGCAAGCTAACTATGGCTACACCTTC,TRBV6-6,15,TRBJ1-2,few,NA
CASSPDGGGYDTQYF,TGTGCCAGCAGTCCGGACGGGGGAGGATACGATACGCAGTATTTT,TRBV2,15,TRBJ2-3,few,NA
CASTLTGGRAEDTQYF,TGTGCCAGCACCCTAACTGGAGGGAGGGCAGAGGATACGCAGTATTTT,TRBV7-9,16,TRBJ2-3,few,TRBD2
CASSLVGRGFVEAFF,TGCGCCAGCAGCTTGGTTGGCAGGGGGTTTGTAGAAGCTTTCTTT,TRBV5-1,15,TRBJ1-1,few,TRBD1
CASSPNGLSTDTQYF,TGTGCCAGCAGCCCCAACGGACTCTCCACAGATACGCAGTATTTT,TRBV2,15,TRBJ2-3,NA,NA
CSARDLRGDDQPQHF,TGCAGTGCTAGAGATCTACGAGGGGATGATCAGCCCCAGCATTTT,TRBV20-1,15,TRBJ1-5,NA,NA
CASSRLRSGGFNTGELFF,TGTGCCAGCAGCCGATTAAGGAGCGGGGGCTTTAACACCGGGGAGCTGTTTTTT,TRBV3-1,18,TRBJ2-2,NA,TRBD2
CASSYGPNPWDNVQFF,TGTGCCAGCAGCTACGGACCCAACCCCTGGGACAATGTGCAGTTCTTC,TRBV12-3/TRBV12-4,16,TRBJ2-1,NA,NA
CASSPQYHLMTDAQYF,TGTGCCAGCAGCCCTCAATACCACCTGATGACAGATGCGCAGTATTTT,TRBV27,16,TRBJ2-3,few,NA
CASSPLGGLAFF,TGTGCCAGCAGCCCCCTTGGGGGACTAGCTTTCTTT,TRBV3-1,12,TRBJ1-1,few,NA
CAWIPESEQFF,TGTGCCTGGATTCCCGAATCCGAGCAGTTCTTC,TRBV30,11,TRBJ2-1,few,NA
CASRGDKAYEQYF,TGTGCCAGCAGAGGAGACAAAGCCTACGAGCAGTACTTC,TRBV2,13,TRBJ2-7,NA,NA
CASSQGSGGYEQYF,TGTGCCAGCAGCCAAGGTAGCGGGGGCTACGAGCAGTACTTC,TRBV3-1,14,TRBJ2-7,many,TRBD2
CAISGGQQGGTQYF,TGTGCCATCAGTGGGGGACAGCAGGGAGGGACCCAGTACTTC,TRBV10-3,14,TRBJ2-5,NA,NA
CSARDRSPERAGILETQYF,TGCAGTGCTAGAGATCGTTCCCCTGAACGTGCAGGGATCTTGGAGACCCAGTACTTC,TRBV20-1,19,TRBJ2-5,NA,NA
CAIRAEKLADQETQYF,TGTGCCATCAGGGCGGAAAAACTAGCGGACCAAGAGACCCAGTACTTC,TRBV10-3,16,TRBJ2-5,NA,TRBD2
CASRRGRNYGYTF,TGTGCCAGCCGGAGAGGGAGGAATTACGGCTACACCTTC,TRBV28,13,TRBJ1-2,few,NA
CAISERLETQYF,TGTGCCATCAGTGAACGGCTAGAGACCCAGTACTTC,TRBV10-3,12,TRBJ2-5,NA,NA
CASSYGTDSYNSSLHF,TGTGCCAGCAGTTACGGGACAGACTCTTATAATTCATCCCTCCACTTT,TRBV6-5,16,TRBJ1-6,once,TRBD1
CASSHGLAGVHEQYF,TGTGCCAGCAGCCACGGACTAGCGGGAGTTCACGAGCAGTACTTC,TRBV4-2,15,TRBJ2-7,many,TRBD2
CASSSDRVRNEQFF,TGTGCCAGCAGCTCCGACAGGGTGAGGAATGAGCAGTTCTTC,TRBV11-2,14,TRBJ2-1,few,TRBD1
CASSPLGPGMNTEVFF,TGTGCCAGCAGCCCCCTAGGCCCAGGGATGAACACTGAAGTTTTCTTT,TRBV11-2,16,TRBJ1-1,NA,NA
CASNVGGDYEQYF,TGTGCCAGCAACGTCGGCGGGGACTACGAGCAGTACTTC,TRBV5-6,13,TRBJ2-7,NA,NA
CASRKTSGGTGGTQYF,TGTGCCAGCAGAAAAACTAGCGGGGGCACTGGGGGTACGCAGTATTTT,TRBV12-3/TRBV12-4,16,TRBJ2-3,NA,TRBD2
CASSDLGVGTDTQYF,TGCGCCAGCAGTGATTTAGGGGTTGGCACAGATACGCAGTATTTT,TRBV10-2,15,TRBJ2-3,few,NA
CASSSFRDRVDNEQFF,TGTGCCAGCAGCTCTTTCCGGGACAGGGTTGACAATGAGCAGTTCTTC,TRBV28,16,TRBJ2-1,few,TRBD1
CASSQTGARDTQYF,TGTGCCAGCAGCCAGACAGGGGCCCGAGATACGCAGTATTTT,TRBV3-1,14,TRBJ2-3,NA,TRBD1
CASLPGNQETQYF,TGTGCCAGCCTCCCGGGCAACCAAGAGACCCAGTACTTC,TRBV7-9,13,TRBJ2-5,NA,NA
CASSKTGTAQFF,TGTGCCAGCAGTAAAACCGGGACGGCGCAGTTCTTC,TRBV25-1,12,TRBJ2-1,NA,NA
CASSLQRTGGMFYEQYF,TGTGCCAGCAGTTTACAGAGAACAGGGGGCATGTTCTACGAGCAGTACTTC,TRBV28,17,TRBJ2-7,few,TRBD1
CSALPGLAAGYNKQFF,TGCAGTGCTCTTCCGGGACTAGCGGCGGGTTACAATAAGCAGTTCTTC,TRBV20-1,16,TRBJ2-1,NA,TRBD2
CAISHKPGTGGPDTEAFF,TGTGCCATCAGTCACAAACCCGGGACAGGGGGCCCCGACACTGAAGCTTTCTTT,TRBV10-3,18,TRBJ1-1,NA,TRBD1
CASSDWSTYEQYF,TGTGCCAGCAGTGATTGGTCTACCTACGAGCAGTACTTC,TRBV25-1,13,TRBJ2-7,few,NA
CAISAGWEDFYEQYF,TGTGCCATCAGTGCGGGTTGGGAGGATTTCTACGAGCAGTACTTC,TRBV10-3,15,TRBJ2-7,few,NA
CASSKQGNQPQHF,TGTGCCAGCAGTAAACAGGGCAATCAGCCCCAGCATTTT,TRBV2,13,TRBJ1-5,few,NA
CSASAQNEAFF,TGCAGTGCTAGCGCCCAGAATGAAGCTTTCTTT,TRBV20-1,11,TRBJ1-1,few,NA
CASSPRPVADRAETQYF,TGTGCCAGCAGCCCCCGTCCGGTAGCGGACAGGGCAGAGACCCAGTACTTC,TRBV11-2,17,TRBJ2-5,NA,TRBD1
CASSPGEFAYGYTF,TGTGCCAGCAGCCCGGGGGAATTCGCCTATGGCTACACCTTC,TRBV12-3/TRBV12-4,14,TRBJ1-2,NA,NA
CASSESSDWGNQPQHF,TGTGCCAGCAGTGAAAGTTCGGATTGGGGCAATCAGCCCCAGCATTTT,TRBV6-1,16,TRBJ1-5,NA,NA
CASSLGQGPNRYTF,TGTGCCAGCAGCCTGGGACAGGGACCAAATCGTTACACCTTC,TRBV7-6,14,TRBJ1-2,NA,TRBD1